The 25 T cell receptor beta chains given below trace back to one sample, sequenced in a study of identical twins. TCRdb fed the 5' RACE reads into MiXCR, producing one record per CDR3 protein. This table has approximately 220,000 distinct CDR3 sequences, more than 6.5% appearing once. The data also belong to a second study, concerning yellow fever vaccine responses in identical twins.

Sequencing input: memory (CD45RO+) T cells sorted from blood. These receptors all come from a woman between 18 and 29 years old in good health.

This clonotype turned up a few times. The rearrangement joins TRBV7-9 to TRBJ2-7, with 10 bases fitting TRBD2. V dropped 5 bases and J dropped 2; count of bases not matched to a gene: 9. The V gene's germline CDR1 is SEHNR and CDR2 FQNEAQ (reference sequence). The CDR3 consists of 16 residues. The CDR3 sequence: CASSPSVAGGPYEQYF. The CDR3 region has the DNA TGTGCCAGCAGCCCGTCAGTAGCGGGGGGCCCCTACGAGCAGTACTTC.

The chain employs TRBV6-5 and TRBJ2-7, with 10 bases aligning to TRBD2. V shed 4 bases and J 3 bases; nucleotides not matched to a gene: 6. The CDR3 has 15 residues. Germline lookup yields CDR1 MNHEY and CDR2 SVGAGI. CDR3 in amino acids: CASSSWTSGNYEQYF. For the CDR3, the DNA is TGTGCCAGCAGTTCCTGGACTAGCGGCAACTACGAGCAGTACTTC.

This clonotype has more than one count but fewer than ten. This rearrangement joins TRBV30 to TRBJ2-1; weak D call: TRBD2 (5 bases). CDR3 length: 15 residues. Trimming took off 0 bases at V and 5 bases at J, with 14 bases between the two ends. The germline CDR1 and CDR2 sequences are GTSNPN and SVGIG (reference sequence). This CDR3 is CAWSVLGSGNNEQFF. The DNA of the CDR3 is TGTGCCTGGAGTGTACTAGGGAGTGGGAACAATGAGCAGTTCTTC.

This clonotype has more than one count but fewer than ten. V gene TRBV28 combines with J gene TRBJ1-1; D is ambiguous. CDR1 is MDHEN, CDR2 SYDVKM, per germline. The CDR3 has 14 residues. The V and J ends lost 7 bases and 3 bases respectively, with 15 bases between them. CDR3 sequence: CASKLDGGYTEAFF. Here the CDR3 DNA reads TGTGCCAGCAAACTAGATGGAGGGTACACTGAAGCTTTCTTT.

This clonotype was detected only a few times. The chain combines TRBV7-9 with TRBJ2-1, with TRBD2 as a possible D gene (5 bases). Germline V gives CDR1 SEHNR, CDR2 FQNEAQ (reference sequence). Trimming shortened V by 1 base and J by 2 bases, and 9 bases separated the two germline ends. The CDR3 extends over 15 amino acids. This CDR3 reads CASSLVEAAYNEQFF. Here the CDR3 DNA reads TGTGCCAGCAGCTTAGTGGAGGCTGCCTACAATGAGCAGTTCTTC.

Ten or more counts support this clonotype. The chain links TRBV5-5 to TRBJ2-7; 7 bases map to TRBD1. This CDR3 is 15 amino acids long. J gave up 3 bases and V 2 bases, and 8 bases lay outside the gene matches. Germline V gives CDR1 SGHKS, CDR2 YYEKEE (reference sequence). The CDR3 bases are TGTGCCAGCAGCTTCGGGGCAGGGGGAGTCTACGAGCAGTACTTC. Its translation is CASSFGAGGVYEQYF.

This clonotype was detected a few times. The chain links TRBV4-2 to TRBJ2-1; TRBD2 agrees at 14 bases. The CDR3 is 16 residues long. Germline V gene lookup returns CDR1 LGHNA and CDR2 YNFKEQ. With V trimmed by 0 bases and J by 8 bases, 3 bases remained unmatched. The CDR3 DNA sequence: TGTGCCAGCAGCCAAGATCTGACTAGCGGGAGGGATGAGCAGTTCTTC. As protein: CASSQDLTSGRDEQFF.

This clonotype has just a few counts. This chain links TRBV6-2 or TRBV6-3 with TRBJ2-7; the D gene is possibly TRBD2 (6 bases). Trimming shortened V by 4 bases and J by 6 bases, and 22 bases separated the two germline ends. Germline loops: CDR1 MNHEY, CDR2 SVGEGT. The CDR3 is made up of 16 amino acids. DNA of the CDR3: TGTGCCAGCAGTTCTCCTGTTGGGACTTTTCCAGGCGAGCAGTACTTC. Amino acids: CASSSPVGTFPGEQYF.

Of note for this clonotype: At one end, the junction sequence differs from germline, possibly due to a read error. The rearrangement joins TRBV7-7 to TRBJ2-1, with a tentative D call TRBD2 (5 bases). CDR1 is SSHAT, CDR2 FNYEAQ, per germline (reference sequence). The CDR3 is 15 amino acids. The CDR3 protein is CASSPKLGSYNEQFF. In DNA, the CDR3 is TGTGCTAGCAGCCCTAAACTAGGGTCCTACAATGAGCAGTTCTTC.

V gene TRBV6-1 combines with J gene TRBJ2-7, with 10 positions matching TRBD2. Germline V gene lookup returns CDR1 MNHNS and CDR2 SASEGT. This CDR3 is built from 15 residues. V shed 6 bases, J shed 5 bases, and the junction held 10 bases outside the gene matches. The CDR3 DNA reads TGTGCCAGCAGCCCTACTAGCGGGGTTGGTAACGAGCAGTACTTC. Translating it yields CASSPTSGVGNEQYF.

This clonotype has ten or more counts. The chain is built from TRBV20-1 and TRBJ2-7, with 7 bases identical to TRBD2. The CDR3 loop spans 15 amino acids. CDR1 is DFQATT and CDR2 is SNEGSKA in the germline V gene (reference sequence). The J segment lost 4 bases and the V segment lost 3 bases, leaving 12 bases of the junction unmatched. The CDR3 loop is CSASGRWEGSYEQYF. CDR3 in DNA: TGCAGTGCTAGTGGGAGATGGGAGGGGAGTTACGAGCAGTACTTC.

This clonotype occurred many times. CDR3 sequence: CSARTGGNTDTQYF. CDR3 sequence (DNA): TGCAGTGCTAGGACAGGGGGGAACACAGATACGCAGTATTTT. This chain links TRBV20-1 with TRBJ2-3, with TRBD1 matching 9 bases. Germline V gives CDR1 DFQATT, CDR2 SNEGSKA (reference sequence). V dropped 3 bases and J dropped 2; count of bases not matched to a gene: 3. CDR3 size: 14 residues.

The chain joins TRBV2 to TRBJ2-2, with 7 positions matching TRBD2. V shed 7 bases, J shed 8 bases, and the junction held 10 bases outside the gene matches. The germline V gene encodes CDR1 SNHLY and CDR2 FYNNEI. The CDR3 extends over 14 amino acids. CDR3 DNA: TGTGCCAGCATGAGCGGGACTCTTACTGGGGAGCTGTTTTTT. Amino acid sequence: CASMSGTLTGELFF.

This clonotype has more than one count but fewer than ten. The gene calls are TRBV3-1 and TRBJ1-6, with 7 positions matching TRBD1. Germline lookup yields CDR1 LGHDT and CDR2 YNNKEL (reference sequence). Trimming took 1 base from V and 8 from J; bases not matched to a gene: 5. The CDR3 runs 15 residues. The CDR3 DNA is TGTGCCAGCAGCCAAGGACAGGGTACGGATTCACCCCTCCACTTT. Protein: CASSQGQGTDSPLHF. Complete variable domain (other parts from reference TRBV3-1 and TRBJ1-6): DTAVSQTPKYLVTQMGNDKSIKCEQNLGHDTMYWYKQDSKKFLKIMFSYNNKELIINETVPNRFSPKSPDKAHLNLHINSLELGDSAVYFCASSQGQGTDSPLHFGNGTRLTVT.

This clonotype was found a few times. The chain couples TRBV9 to TRBJ2-3; 10 bases fit TRBD1. Trimming cost V 0 bases and J 6 bases; bases outside gene matches: 7. The CDR3 spans 16 residues. Germline V gene sequence: CDR1 SGDLS, CDR2 YYNGEE. The CDR3 region is CASSVDGTGEADTQYF. CDR3 nucleotides: TGTGCCAGCAGCGTAGACGGGACAGGGGAAGCGGATACGCAGTATTTT.

A few counts support this clonotype. The chain links TRBV10-2 to TRBJ2-1; D is unclear. The CDR3 sequence is 13 residues long. V lost 4 bases to trimming and J lost 5 bases, with 9 bases between them. From germline, CDR1 is WSHSY and CDR2 SAAADI. The CDR3 loop is CASSGSLNNEQFF. The CDR3 DNA sequence: TGCGCCAGCAGTGGGAGCTTAAACAATGAGCAGTTCTTC.

This clonotype was picked up a small number of times. V usage is TRBV25-1 and J usage is TRBJ1-1; no definite D call. This CDR3 is built from 16 residues. The germline V gene has CDR1 MGHDK and CDR2 SYGVNS. The germline V and J ends were trimmed by 1 base and 6 bases, with 18 bases remaining between them. In nucleotides, the CDR3 is TGTGCCAGCAGTGAATTGGGCAGTGATAGGGTGGCTGAAGCTTTCTTT. This translates into CASSELGSDRVAEAFF.

This clonotype showed up just a few times. The chain links TRBV19 to TRBJ2-1; D is undetermined. CDR1 LNHDA and CDR2 SQIVND come from the germline V gene (reference sequence). Between the trimmed V and J ends, which lost 7 bases and 3 bases, there was a span of 19 bases. The CDR3 has 16 residues. The CDR3 here is CASKVRAILNYNEQFF. The CDR3 region has the DNA TGTGCCAGTAAGGTTCGGGCGATCCTAAACTACAATGAGCAGTTCTTC.

This clonotype was found a few times. This chain joins TRBV12-3 or TRBV12-4 and TRBJ2-1; D is unclear. This CDR3 has 13 amino acids. Between the trimmed V and J ends, which lost 4 bases and 9 bases, there was a span of 13 bases. The CDR3 nucleotides are TGTGCCAGCAGTTATACAGCAACAACTGAGCAGTTCTTC. Protein: CASSYTATTEQFF.

This clonotype was counted between two and nine times. The rearrangement links TRBV7-2 to TRBJ2-7, with TRBD2 matching 9 bases. After removal of 3 bases from V and 0 bases from J, the junction contained 6 bases not matched to a gene. The CDR3 has 16 residues. CDR1 and CDR2 (germline): SGHTA, FQGNSA. This CDR3 reads CASSFGGGGASYEQYF. CDR3 coding DNA: TGTGCCAGCAGCTTTGGTGGCGGGGGGGCCTCCTACGAGCAGTACTTC.

This clonotype was seen repeatedly, ten times or more. The DNA for the CDR3 is TGTGCCATCAGTGGCGACATCTCCTACGAGCAGTACTTC. Protein product: CAISGDISYEQYF. The chain carries TRBV10-3 and TRBJ2-7; D unresolved. Per germline, CDR1 ENHRY and CDR2 SYGVKD. This CDR3 contains 13 residues. The V gene lost 4 bases and the J gene lost 0 bases, with 7 bases spanning the gap.

This clonotype has more than one count but fewer than ten. V usage is TRBV21-1 and J usage is TRBJ2-7; whether TRBD1, the table's D call, matches the DNA was not checked. TRBV21-1 is described as a pseudogene. The CDR3 spans 18 residues. CDR3 sequence reads: CASSKGGATGRPTYEQYF. The CDR3 nucleotides read TGTGCCAGCAGCAAAGGTGGGGCGACCGGGAGACCCACCTACGAGCAGTACTTC.

This clonotype was observed a few times. The genes are TRBV20-1 and TRBJ1-3; D is perhaps TRBD1 (6 bases). The CDR3 is 15 amino acids. Germline CDR1 is DFQATT and CDR2 is SNEGSKA (reference sequence). Trimming shortened V by 3 bases and J by 2 bases, and 14 bases separated the two germline ends. The CDR3: CSARRGATAGNTIYF. CDR3 nucleotides: TGCAGTGCTAGGCGGGGGGCCACGGCTGGAAACACCATATATTTT.

The rearrangement joins TRBV28 to TRBJ2-1; weak D call: TRBD1 (6 bases). Trimming took 11 bases from V and 3 from J, leaving 14 bases between them. CDR3 length: 13 amino acids. From germline, CDR1 is MDHEN and CDR2 SYDVKM. CDR3: CASTGIRYNEQFF. The CDR3 DNA reads TGTGCCTCCACAGGGATTCGCTACAATGAGCAGTTCTTC.

The sample holds many counts of this clonotype. This sequence joins TRBV24-1 and TRBJ2-1, with 10 bases matching TRBD2. CDR3 length equals 14 residues. V lost 3 bases, J lost 9 bases, and 4 bases stayed unmatched. The germline CDR1 and CDR2 sequences are KGHDR and SFDVKD. The DNA for the CDR3 is TGTGCCACCAGTGATCAGCGGGGGGGCATTGAGCAGTTCTTC. Translated: CATSDQRGGIEQFF.